Detailed here is one T cell receptor beta chain. Its target is not known. This entry belongs to a study of T cells after yellow fever vaccination. Study-wide points: After the booster, approximately 96% of CD4 and just over 85% of CD8 primary-response clones were re-detected.

Using its own MiXCR run on the 5' RACE reads, TCRdb lists one record per CDR3 protein. In the table there are approximately 550,000 distinct CDR3 sequences, about 19% of which are singletons. This CDR3 is 21 amino acids long. J was trimmed by 3 bases and V by 4 bases; bases with no gene match: 21. The germline V gene encodes CDR1 LNHDA and CDR2 SQIVND (reference sequence). The TCR originated in a young man who received the YFV17D yellow fever vaccine. Sequenced here: PBMCs, sampled 15 days after the yellow fever booster vaccination. The V and J genes are TRBV19 and TRBJ2-1; 10 nucleotides agree with TRBD2. The CDR3 protein is CASSKGGASGRSSIYYNEQFF. CDR3 coding DNA: TGTGCCAGTAGTAAAGGTGGGGCTAGCGGGAGATCTTCCATATACTACAATGAGCAGTTCTTC. The whole variable domain, filled in from reference TRBV19 and TRBJ2-1, reads DGGITQSPKYLFRKEGQNVTLSCEQNLNHDAMYWYRQDPGQGLRLIYYSQIVNDFQKGDIAEGYSVSREKKESFPLTVTSAQKNPTAFYLCASSKGGASGRSSIYYNEQFFGPGTRLTVL.